This passage covers 27 T cell receptor beta chains from one sample sequenced in a study of blood T cell repertoires in COVID-19. Generated by immunoSEQ multiplex PCR, the TCRdb table keeps only in-frame clones and is missing some. The data hold some 250,000 clones, with roughly 81% observed a single time. The sample was peripheral blood. These receptors were obtained from a woman of 80 years or more with COVID-19, enrolled during active disease.

The V gene is TRBV10-3, the J gene TRBJ1-1; D perhaps matches TRBD1 (6 bases). With 8 bases removed from V and 1 base from J, the gap between germline ends came to 14 bases. The CDR3 is made up of 14 amino acids. Germline V gene data show CDR1 as ENHRY and CDR2 as SYGVKD. The CDR3 DNA sequence: TGTGCCATCTCTGGCACAGGGAAGAACACTGAAGCTTTCTTT. Translated, it gives CAISGTGKNTEAFF.

This chain connects TRBV7-2 to TRBJ2-7; the D gene is possibly TRBD2 (5 bases). V lost 4 bases to trimming and J lost 3 bases, with 10 bases between them. Germline V gene sequence: CDR1 SGHTA, CDR2 FQGNSA. CDR3 size: 13 residues. CDR3 residues: CASSSRGGYEQYF. Here the CDR3 DNA reads TGTGCCAGCAGCTCCCGGGGTGGCTACGAGCAGTACTTC.

The chain combines TRBV19 with TRBJ2-1; TRBD2 matches at 7 bases. After removal of 6 bases from V and 2 bases from J, the junction contained 10 bases not matched to a gene. The CDR3 length is 16 residues. Germline CDR1 and CDR2: LNHDA and SQIVND (reference sequence). This CDR3 reads CASSRKGTNPYNEQFF. For the CDR3, the DNA is TGTGCCAGTAGCCGAAAGGGGACTAACCCCTACAATGAGCAGTTCTTC.

The DNA for the CDR3 is TGTGCCAGCAGTCGACCAATAGCGGGAGGTATCCCCGGGGAGCTGTTTTTT. Its translation: CASSRPIAGGIPGELFF. The chain links TRBV6-6 to TRBJ2-2; TRBD2 agrees at 10 bases. J lost 6 bases, V lost 5 bases, and 12 bases had no gene match. Germline V lookup: CDR1 MNHNY, CDR2 SVGAGI (reference sequence). The CDR3 totals 17 residues.

CDR3 loop: CASSGGKRVYEQYF. CDR3 bases: TGTGCCAGTAGCGGCGGGAAGAGGGTTTACGAGCAGTACTTC. The chain recombines TRBV19 with TRBJ2-7; possible D gene TRBD2, 6 bases. V lost 6 bases to trimming and J lost 4 bases, with 16 bases between them. The CDR3 runs to 14 residues. CDR1 LNHDA and CDR2 SQIVND come from the germline V gene (reference sequence).

This chain joins TRBV4-2 and TRBJ2-1; 9 bases are a match to TRBD2. Germline lookup yields CDR1 LGHNA and CDR2 YNFKEQ. The CDR3 contains 19 residues. Trimming cost V 0 bases and J 4 bases; bases outside gene matches: 13. DNA of the CDR3: TGTGCCAGCAGCCAAGATCAGGCGGGAGGGCTCCGCCTTTACAATGAGCAGTTCTTC. Protein product: CASSQDQAGGLRLYNEQFF.

The rearrangement links TRBV3-1 (or the pseudogene TRBV3-2) to TRBJ1-2, with D hard to call. V was clipped by 2 bases and J by 6 bases, with 4 bases between them. The CDR3 has 11 amino acids. Germline values: CDR1 LGHDT, CDR2 YNNKEL (reference sequence). CDR3 loop: CASSQTNGYTF. In DNA, the CDR3 is TGTGCCAGCAGCCAAACTAATGGCTACACCTTC.

The rearrangement joins TRBV7-9 to TRBJ2-7, with a tentative D call TRBD1 (6 bases). The germline CDR1 and CDR2 sequences are SEHNR and FQNEAQ (reference sequence). The germline V and J ends were trimmed by 5 bases and 6 bases, with 17 bases remaining between them. The CDR3 length is 14 residues. CDR3 DNA sequence: TGTGCCAGCAGCGAAACCGGGACAAGCAGCGAGCAGTACTTC. Its translation: CASSETGTSSEQYF.

This chain uses TRBV30 with TRBJ2-7, with a weak D call TRBD2 (5 bases). The ends were cut back, 4 bases at V and 1 base at J, with 14 bases in the middle. CDR1 and CDR2 from the germline V gene are GTSNPN and SVGIG (reference sequence). The CDR3 contains 14 residues. Here the CDR3 DNA reads TGTGCCTGGATTCGGAAGCCGGGATCCTACGAGCAGTACTTC. Its translation: CAWIRKPGSYEQYF.

The CDR3 sequence: CASTLAGFSYNEQFF. DNA for the CDR3: TGTGCCAGCACCCTAGCGGGCTTCTCCTACAATGAGCAGTTCTTC. The rearrangement joins TRBV5-8 to TRBJ2-1; 8 bases match TRBD2. Trimming took 6 bases from V and 0 from J; bases not matched to a gene: 5. The CDR3 sequence is 15 residues long. Germline CDR1 is SGHTS and CDR2 is YDEGEE.

The J gene is TRBJ2-7, the V gene TRBV6-2 or TRBV6-3; 15 bases map to TRBD2. The CDR3 contains 16 residues. V shed 2 bases, J shed 7 bases, and the junction held 6 bases outside the gene matches. The germline gives CDR1 MNHEY, CDR2 SVGEGT. The CDR3 spells CASSYRTSGRAVEQYF. CDR3 nucleotides: TGTGCCAGCAGTTACCGGACTAGCGGGAGGGCCGTAGAGCAGTACTTC.

The sample holds a few counts of this clone. The J gene is TRBJ1-1, the V gene TRBV10-3; D is uncertain. The CDR3 runs to 11 residues. V gave up 10 bases and J gave up 7 bases, with 13 bases separating them. Germline V lookup: CDR1 ENHRY, CDR2 SYGVKD. CDR3 in amino acids: CATQIRGEAFF. The CDR3 DNA sequence: TGTGCCACCCAGATTAGAGGTGAAGCTTTCTTT.

This clone was seen just once. DNA for the CDR3: TGTGCCAGCAGCCCGGGACAGGATCAGCCCCAGCATTTT. This codes for CASSPGQDQPQHF. The chain recombines TRBV7-9 with TRBJ1-5, with TRBD1 identical over 8 bases. V lost 5 bases, J lost 5 bases, and 2 bases stayed unmatched. The CDR3 length is 13 residues. Looked up from germline, CDR1 is SEHNR and CDR2 is FQNEAQ (reference sequence).

Regarding this clone: The same CDR3 arises from other DNA sequences in this sample as well. The chain uses TRBV18 and TRBJ2-5, with D possibly TRBD2 on 6 matching bases. Deletions cut 3 bases from V and 3 bases from J, with 8 bases between. CDR1 KGHSH and CDR2 LQKENI come from the germline V gene. The length of the CDR3 is 13 residues. The CDR3 DNA reads as TGTGCCAGCTCACCGGGACTCGAAGAGACCCAGTACTTC. Translation gives CASSPGLEETQYF.

The chain links TRBV9 to TRBJ1-6, with 7 bases that match TRBD1. CDR3 size: 16 residues. The V gene end was trimmed by 4 bases and the J gene end by 0 bases; junction bases not matched to a gene: 4. Germline V gives CDR1 SGDLS, CDR2 YYNGEE. CDR3 in DNA: TGTGCCAGCAGCCCGACAGGGAGCTCCTATAATTCACCCCTCCACTTT. Translation: CASSPTGSSYNSPLHF. The full variable domain, rest sourced from reference TRBV9 and TRBJ1-6, is DSGVTQTPKHLITATGQRVTLRCSPRSGDLSVYWYQQSLDQGLQFLIQYYNGEERAKGNILERFSAQQFPDLHSELNLSSLELGDSALYFCASSPTGSSYNSPLHFGNGTRLTVT.

V is TRBV5-1 and J is TRBJ2-4; no reliable D call. The germline V and J ends were trimmed by 0 bases and 1 base, with 8 bases remaining between them. CDR3 size: 15 residues. Germline V gene lookup returns CDR1 SGHRS and CDR2 YFSETQ. CDR3 bases: TGCGCCAGCAGCTTGGAACCCCGGGCCAAAAACATTCAGTACTTC. Encoded protein: CASSLEPRAKNIQYF.

The CDR3: CASSIARTGRNTEAFF. The CDR3 nucleotides read TGTGCCAGTAGTATCGCTAGGACAGGGCGGAACACTGAAGCTTTCTTT. The chain couples TRBV19 to TRBJ1-1; the match to TRBD1 covers 8 bases. The J segment lost 1 base and the V segment lost 3 bases, leaving 7 bases of the junction unmatched. Germline CDR1 is LNHDA and CDR2 is SQIVND (reference sequence). The CDR3 consists of 16 residues.

V and J are TRBV30 and TRBJ2-1; D ambiguous. The V and J ends lost 2 bases and 9 bases respectively, with 11 bases between them. CDR3 length equals 12 residues. Germline V gene lookup returns CDR1 GTSNPN and CDR2 SVGIG (reference sequence). The CDR3 coding sequence is TGTGCCTGGAGTACTTCGGTTTCTGAGCAGTTCTTC. The encoded protein is CAWSTSVSEQFF.

The sample holds a few counts of this clone. The chain combines TRBV28 with TRBJ1-5; D uncertain. The germline V gene has CDR1 MDHEN and CDR2 SYDVKM. Trimming took 1 base from V and 4 from J, leaving 5 bases between them. The CDR3 is 13 residues long. The CDR3 loop reads CASSLYRNQPQHF. CDR3 in DNA: TGTGCCAGCAGTTTATACAGAAATCAGCCCCAGCATTTT. Supplemented by reference TRBV28 and TRBJ1-5, the full variable domain reads DVKVTQSSRYLVKRTGEKVFLECVQDMDHENMFWYRQDPGLGLRLIYFSYDVKMKEKGDIPEGYSVSREKKERFSLILESASTNQTSMYLCASSLYRNQPQHFGDGTRLSIL.

The chain employs TRBV7-2 and TRBJ2-2; 9 bases line up with TRBD2. The CDR3 runs to 17 residues. Germline V CDR1 and CDR2: SGHTA, FQGNSA. Trimming removed 5 bases from V and 6 bases from J; junction bases left unmatched: 13. The CDR3 is CASSPRPGGGASGELFF. The DNA for the CDR3 is TGTGCCAGCAGCCCAAGACCTGGCGGGGGGGCTTCCGGGGAGCTGTTTTTT.

This chain uses TRBV30 with TRBJ2-2; 7 positions agree with TRBD2. V was pared by 4 bases and J by 7 bases, with 6 bases of the junction left unmatched. Germline assignment: CDR1 GTSNPN and CDR2 SVGIG (reference sequence). The CDR3 runs to 13 residues. This CDR3 is CAWTRESGGELFF. The CDR3 DNA is TGTGCCTGGACGCGGGAGTCGGGCGGGGAGCTGTTTTTT.

About this clone itself: Other DNA sequences of this sample code for an identical CDR3. The V and J genes are TRBV4-1 and TRBJ1-2; tentatively, D is TRBD1 (5 bases). Germline V gene data show CDR1 as MGHRA and CDR2 as YSYEKL. Trimming took 0 bases from V and 4 from J, leaving 12 bases between them. The CDR3 covers 15 residues. This CDR3 is CASSQDRGRGYGYTF. DNA of the CDR3: TGCGCCAGCAGCCAAGATCGGGGGAGGGGCTATGGCTACACCTTC.

The J gene is TRBJ2-1, the V gene TRBV6-4, with 10 nucleotides matching TRBD2. The CDR3 runs to 15 residues. With V trimmed by 4 bases and J by 4 bases, 4 bases remained unmatched. Germline CDR1 is MRHNA and CDR2 is SNTAGT. The CDR3 reads CASSGRLAGYNEQFF. CDR3 DNA: TGTGCCAGCAGTGGCCGACTAGCGGGTTACAATGAGCAGTTCTTC.

This clone showed up just a few times. The chain recombines TRBV30 with TRBJ2-7; 7 bases line up with TRBD2. J was trimmed by 3 bases and V by 5 bases; bases with no gene match: 7. Germline assignment: CDR1 GTSNPN and CDR2 SVGIG (reference sequence). The CDR3 contains 13 residues. The CDR3 spells CAWENGGGYEQYF. In DNA form, the CDR3 reads TGTGCCTGGGAAAATGGCGGGGGCTACGAGCAGTACTTC.

The chain has TRBV5-1 and TRBJ1-5; D remains ambiguous. The germline gives CDR1 SGHRS, CDR2 YFSETQ. This CDR3 comprises 13 residues. V was trimmed by 1 base and J by 3 bases, leaving 5 bases between them. The CDR3 nucleotides read TGCGCCAGCAGCTTGACTTTCAATCAGCCCCAGCATTTT. Protein: CASSLTFNQPQHF.

This chain joins TRBV6-5 and TRBJ1-1, with a weak D call TRBD1 (6 bases). Germline CDR1 reads MNHEY; CDR2 reads SVGAGI. There are 14 residues in the CDR3. Trimming took off 11 bases at V and 1 base at J, with 17 bases between the two ends. This CDR3 is CACARGAKNTEAFF. The CDR3 DNA reads as TGTGCCTGCGCCCGGGGGGCGAAGAACACTGAAGCTTTCTTT.

V is TRBV5-1 and J is TRBJ2-7, with 15 bases aligning to TRBD2. Germline CDR1 reads SGHRS; CDR2 reads YFSETQ. The CDR3 sequence is 16 residues long. The trim removed 1 base at V and 4 bases at J, leaving 3 bases unmatched. CDR3 coding DNA: TGCGCCAGCAGCTTGACCGGGACTAGCGGGAGGTACGAGCAGTACTTC. Protein: CASSLTGTSGRYEQYF.